This T cell receptor beta chain was found in a study of blood T cell repertoires in COVID-19. Study context: Acute and convalescent COVID-19 specimens originated in the United States, Italy and Spain. T cells, B-cell-depleted T cells, or PBMCs provided the cDNA or gDNA that served as material.

From germline, CDR1 is KGHDR and CDR2 SFDVKD. V was cut by 1 base and J by 2 bases, with 12 bases left in between. The CDR3 contains 16 residues. In the study's own analysis: Reference gene primers were amplified, and this amplification served to estimate nucleated cell counts. Here immunoSEQ multiplex PCR was the method, and the copy in TCRdb shows in-frame clones only, minus some. V, J and clone size are those of that table, while D and trimming were read from the DNA. The repertoire includes around 46,000 clones, 75% to 80% of them detected once, and about 20% sits in the top ten. The sample taken for sequencing was peripheral blood. This chain joins TRBV24-1 and TRBJ2-3; D may be TRBD1 (6 bases). This sequence originates from a human donor with active or convalescent COVID-19. The donor label of this sample is uncertain. The CDR3 region is CATSDFRGEYTDTQYF. CDR3 sequence (DNA): TGTGCCACCAGTGATTTCAGGGGCGAATACACAGATACGCAGTATTTT.